The TCR beta chain under discussion was sequenced for a study of shared clonotypes between healthy human individuals. The study's findings and limits: Relative to their counterparts shared across all four donors, non-shared clonotypes exhibited diminished generation probabilities. The small donor group covered limited genetic and exposure diversity.

Sequencing used immunoSEQ multiplex PCR; TCRdb keeps in-frame clones, though not all of them. The sample lists over 1.5 million clones, under 99% occurring once. The CDR3 is 15 amino acids. Germline assignment: CDR1 MGHDK and CDR2 SYGVNS. Trimming shortened V by 7 bases and J by 9 bases, and 22 bases separated the two germline ends. Comment on this clone: Its target is unknown.

The source material was naive CD4+ T cells sorted from blood. Sample subset: CD45RA+ positively selected. The sequence came from a man aged 25 to 45 in good health. This rearrangement joins TRBV25-1 to TRBJ2-1, with D perhaps TRBD1 (6 bases). The CDR3 DNA follows: TGTGCCAGCACCCTGGCTAAGGGGGTAGGAGGTGAGCAGTTCTTC. Protein product: CASTLAKGVGGEQFF.